A single sample gave rise to the 2 T cell receptor beta chains below, sequenced in a study of cytomegalovirus exposure and HLA in healthy donors. The PCR made use of 60 Vbeta and 13 Jbeta primers. Repertoires were generated with immunoSEQ multiplex PCR, while TCRdb's copy carries only in-frame clones and drops some. The sample shows tens of thousands of clones, over 60% of them seen only once. Sequenced material: PBMCs. The receptors shown here come from a woman aged 25 to 39 in good health and CMV-seronegative.

This clone came up a few times. In DNA form, the CDR3 reads TGTGCCAGCAGGGGACAGCTAACCTACGAGCAGTACTTC. It codes for CASRGQLTYEQYF. This chain links TRBV2 with TRBJ2-7; 7 nucleotides line up with TRBD1. Trimming cost V 6 bases and J 2 bases; bases outside gene matches: 4. The germline gives CDR1 SNHLY, CDR2 FYNNEI. The CDR3 has 13 amino acids.

The chain joins TRBV6-5 to TRBJ1-1; 7 bases line up with TRBD1. CDR1 and CDR2 (germline): MNHEY, SVGAGI. Trimming took 5 bases from V and 6 from J; bases not matched to a gene: 9. The length of the CDR3 is 14 residues. CDR3 region: CASSRGQPGAEAFF. CDR3 in DNA: TGTGCCAGCAGTAGGGGACAGCCGGGAGCTGAAGCTTTCTTT.